Below, 8 T cell receptor beta chains from the same sample are listed, as sequenced in a study of beta chain features in type 1 diabetes. Study-level findings and limits: Type 1 diabetes patients showed a moderate but significant shortening of TCRB CDR3s in all four CD4+ subsets.

The study reverse transcribed the entire isolated RNA, so it sequenced expressed TCRB transcripts. The protocol was immunoSEQ multiplex PCR, while the TCRdb copy is restricted to in-frame clones and leaves out a portion. The sample carries around 250,000 clones, approximately 15% recorded once. Which antigens these TCRs recognize remains unknown. The specimen was naive CD4+ T cells from blood. Every receptor here comes from a man aged 30-40 years with type 1 diabetes.

This clone was counted only a few times. Germline is not matched at one junction end, which may reflect a read error. This chain connects TRBV4-1 to TRBJ2-2, with 8 bases that match TRBD2. Per germline, CDR1 MGHRA and CDR2 YSYEKL. The CDR3 runs 17 residues. This chain's CDR3 is CASSEERGGGYTGELFF. CDR3 DNA sequence: TGCGCCAGCAGCGAAGAGCGCGGCGGGGGGTACACCGGGGAGCTGTTTTTT.

J is TRBJ2-7 and V is TRBV5-1; 9 nucleotides line up with TRBD1. Trimming took 2 bases from V and 5 from J; bases not matched to a gene: 2. CDR3 size: 13 residues. From germline, CDR1 is SGHRS and CDR2 YFSETQ. CDR3 in DNA: TGCGCCAGCAGCTTCGGGACAGGGAACGAGCAGTACTTC. As protein: CASSFGTGNEQYF.

V is TRBV10-3 and J is TRBJ2-3; 10 positions agree with TRBD2. The germline gives CDR1 ENHRY, CDR2 SYGVKD. CDR3 length: 17 residues. V lost 3 bases to trimming and J lost 2 bases; unmatched junction nucleotides: 8. CDR3 sequence reads: CAISDVAGGRFTDTQYF. As DNA, the CDR3 is TGTGCCATCAGTGATGTAGCGGGAGGACGATTCACAGATACGCAGTATTTT.

This clone was seen a few times. The gene calls are TRBV5-1 and TRBJ2-1, with TRBD2 matching over 10 bases. V lost 0 bases to trimming and J lost 10 bases; unmatched junction nucleotides: 7. CDR3 length: 15 amino acids. Germline V gene lookup returns CDR1 SGHRS and CDR2 YFSETQ. CDR3 protein: CASSLASGRAGEQFF. The CDR3 DNA reads as TGCGCCAGCAGCTTGGCGAGCGGGAGGGCTGGGGAGCAGTTCTTC.

This clone was seen a handful of times. The chain combines TRBV19 with TRBJ2-5; 9 nucleotides line up with TRBD1. Per germline, CDR1 LNHDA and CDR2 SQIVND (reference sequence). After removal of 5 bases from V and 4 bases from J, the junction contained 8 bases not matched to a gene. CDR3 size: 15 residues. CDR3 residues: CASSDLGQGGETQYF. The DNA for the CDR3 is TGTGCCAGTAGTGACCTGGGACAGGGCGGAGAGACCCAGTACTTC.

Written as DNA, the CDR3 is TGCAGTGCCAACGAGGGACTGAGCTACACCTTC. Translating it yields CSANEGLSYTF. The chain carries TRBV20-1 and TRBJ1-2; TRBD1 might be the D (5 bases). Trimming pared 6 bases from V and 9 bases from J, leaving 14 bases between. Germline V gene sequence: CDR1 DFQATT, CDR2 SNEGSKA (reference sequence). The CDR3 covers 11 residues.

This clone has just a few counts. The V call is TRBV29-1, the J call TRBJ1-2; a weak D match, TRBD1 (6 bases). The CDR3 has 14 residues. Germline values: CDR1 SQVTM, CDR2 ANQGSEA. The V gene lost 6 bases and the J gene lost 4 bases, with 18 bases spanning the gap. In DNA form, the CDR3 reads TGCAGCGTGCCAACCGGGACAACCATCTATGGCTACACCTTC. Translating it yields CSVPTGTTIYGYTF.

This clone was seen a few times. The rearrangement links TRBV29-1 to TRBJ1-1; TRBD1 might be the D (6 bases). Germline V gene sequence: CDR1 SQVTM, CDR2 ANQGSEA. The CDR3 contains 12 residues. Trimming removed 6 bases at V and 5 bases at J, with 13 bases between. The CDR3, as DNA: TGCAGCGTCCGCAGGGGAGGGACTGAAGCTTTCTTT. As protein: CSVRRGGTEAFF.